This paragraph reports one T cell receptor beta chain. Deletions cut 0 bases from V and 6 bases from J, with 11 bases between. CDR1 and CDR2 from the germline V gene are MGHRA and YSYEKL. The CDR3 is 14 amino acids. These data belong to a study of blood T cell repertoires in COVID-19. Overall study context: From the United States, Italy and Spain came samples of acute and convalescent COVID-19.

Grouping used clinical history reported by participants in a survey and questionnaire. Before being deemed recovered, Cohort 3 donors had two negative PCRs, clearance, or symptom resolution. Method: immunoSEQ multiplex PCR; TCRdb's copy keeps in-frame clones and lacks some. The table includes around 200,000 clones, roughly 90% detected once. V and J are TRBV4-1 and TRBJ1-2; a possible D gene is TRBD1 (5 bases). Input material: PBMCs or T cells enriched from blood (not recorded which). This receptor was obtained from a woman in her 30s who had recovered from COVID-19. The DNA of the CDR3 is TGCGCCAGCAGCCAAGATCAGGGCTTGGATGGCTACACCTTC. Translated, it gives CASSQDQGLDGYTF.